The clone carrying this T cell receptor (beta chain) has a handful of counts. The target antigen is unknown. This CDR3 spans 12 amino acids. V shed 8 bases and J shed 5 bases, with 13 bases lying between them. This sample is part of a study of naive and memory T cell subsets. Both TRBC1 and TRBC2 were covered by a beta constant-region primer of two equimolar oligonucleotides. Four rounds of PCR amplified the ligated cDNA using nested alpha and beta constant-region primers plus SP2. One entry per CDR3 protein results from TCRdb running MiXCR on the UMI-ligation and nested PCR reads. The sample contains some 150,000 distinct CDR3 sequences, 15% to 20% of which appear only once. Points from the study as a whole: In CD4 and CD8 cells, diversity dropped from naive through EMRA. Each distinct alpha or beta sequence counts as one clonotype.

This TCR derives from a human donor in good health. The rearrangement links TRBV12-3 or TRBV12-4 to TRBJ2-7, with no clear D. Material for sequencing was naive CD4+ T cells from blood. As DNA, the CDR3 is TGTGCCAGCTCTTTTCTGAGGCACGAGCAGTACTTC. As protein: CASSFLRHEQYF.